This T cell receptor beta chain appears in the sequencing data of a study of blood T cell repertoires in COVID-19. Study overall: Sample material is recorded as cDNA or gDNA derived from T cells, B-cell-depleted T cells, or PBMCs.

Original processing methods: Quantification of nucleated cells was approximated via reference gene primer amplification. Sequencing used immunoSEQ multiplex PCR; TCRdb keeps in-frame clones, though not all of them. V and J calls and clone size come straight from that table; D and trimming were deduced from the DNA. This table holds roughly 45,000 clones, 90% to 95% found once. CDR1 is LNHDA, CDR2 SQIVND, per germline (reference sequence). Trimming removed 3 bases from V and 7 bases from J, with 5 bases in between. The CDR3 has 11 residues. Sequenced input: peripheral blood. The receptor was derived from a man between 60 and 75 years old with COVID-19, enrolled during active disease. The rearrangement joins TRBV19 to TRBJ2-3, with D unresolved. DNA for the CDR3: TGTGCCAGTAGTATCAAAAATACGCAGTATTTT. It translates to CASSIKNTQYF. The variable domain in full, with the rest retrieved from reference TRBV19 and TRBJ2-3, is DGGITQSPKYLFRKEGQNVTLSCEQNLNHDAMYWYRQDPGQGLRLIYYSQIVNDFQKGDIAEGYSVSREKKESFPLTVTSAQKNPTAFYLCASSIKNTQYFGPGTRLTVL.